The rows below give T cell receptor beta chains drawn from one sample of a study of beta chain features in type 1 diabetes. Repertoires were generated with immunoSEQ multiplex PCR, while TCRdb's copy carries only in-frame clones and drops some. The sample records about 150,000 clones, around 10% being singletons. The sample taken for sequencing was central memory CD4+ T cells from blood. These receptors came from a man between 18 and 29 years old in good health. Both conserved end residues are part of each CDR3. The D gene is left open where the match is weak. Size tells how often a clone was seen (once, few, many) or the class of an expanded clone, and some rows leave it out.

V gene	D gene	clone size	J gene	CDR3 protein	CDR3 DNA
TRBV5-4	-	-	TRBJ1-2	CASSFSRVNGYTF	TGTGCCAGCAGCTTTAGCAGGGTTAATGGCTACACCTTC
TRBV6-1	-	-	TRBJ1-1	CASRLENTEAFF	TGTGCCAGCAGACTAGAGAACACTGAAGCTTTCTTT
TRBV29-1	-	many	TRBJ2-7	CSVVLRTYEQYF	TGCAGCGTTGTACTTAGGACCTACGAGCAGTACTTC
TRBV28	-	few	TRBJ1-5	CASSPRDQSQHF	TGTGCCAGCAGTCCAAGGGATCAGTCCCAGCATTTT
TRBV19	TRBD1	-	TRBJ1-1	CASSPLDRDSEAFF	TGTGCCAGTAGTCCCCTCGACAGGGACTCTGAAGCTTTCTTT
TRBV5-6	-	many	TRBJ2-3	CASSLEYSGFTDTQYF	TGTGCCAGCAGCTTGGAGTATTCAGGGTTTACAGATACGCAGTATTTT
TRBV28	TRBD2	-	TRBJ2-2	CASSLLGNPAGDTGELFF	TGTGCCAGCAGTTTATTAGGAAACCCAGCGGGAGACACCGGGGAGCTGTTTTTT
TRBV29-1	-	-	TRBJ1-1	CSIIAAGLGTEAFF	TGCAGCATTATAGCGGCGGGGCTGGGAACTGAAGCTTTCTTT
TRBV5-6	TRBD1	few	TRBJ1-2	CASSLGQGYGGYTF	TGTGCCAGCAGCTTGGGACAGGGGTATGGTGGCTACACCTTC
TRBV9	-	few	TRBJ1-3	CASSGDRSGNTIYF	TGTGCCAGCAGCGGGGACCGCTCTGGAAACACCATATATTTT
TRBV15	TRBD2	-	TRBJ2-1	CATSRGLALNEQFF	TGTGCCACCAGCAGAGGACTAGCTCTAAATGAGCAGTTCTTC
TRBV28	-	-	TRBJ1-5	CAGQLIHQPQHF	TGTGCTGGACAGCTTATTCATCAGCCCCAGCATTTT
TRBV10-3	-	-	TRBJ2-1	CAISIQGNEQFF	TGTGCCATCAGTATACAGGGTAATGAGCAGTTCTTC
TRBV12-5	TRBD1	-	TRBJ2-7	CASGLVQGAIYEQYF	TGTGCTAGTGGTTTGGTACAGGGGGCGATCTACGAGCAGTACTTC
TRBV18	TRBD1	-	TRBJ1-2	CASSLSRTGNNYGYTF	TGTGCCAGCTCACTGTCCCGGACAGGGAATAACTATGGCTACACCTTC